This T cell receptor beta chain was obtained from a study of Ad26.COV2.S vaccination and SARS-CoV-2 variants. Study details: Vaccine-arm donor from the placebo-controlled COV1001 Ad26.COV2.S trial.

This clone was observed at least ten times. Its antigen is not known. Points from the study as a whole: Non-spike TCR breadth showed similarity between vaccine and placebo recipients.

Libraries were prepared by immunoSEQ multiplex PCR; TCRdb keeps only in-frame clonotypes and omits some of them. Of roughly 300,000 clones detected, more than 85% appear once; the ten largest clones hold approximately 4.5%. As for treatment: roughly 19 received Ad26.COV2.S at low or high dose, single or two shots; a few received placebo; per-sample allocation not given. Collection of samples fell on day 63 after the first vaccine or placebo injection. Its platform was an Ad26 vector, and its expressed antigen was Wuhan-strain SARS-CoV-2 spike. V gave up 6 bases and J gave up 3 bases; unmatched junction bases: 6. The CDR3 runs 15 residues. Looked up from germline, CDR1 is KGHSH and CDR2 is LQKENI.

This specimen consisted of peripheral blood, obtained in a trial of Ad26.COV2.S vaccine versus placebo. The TCR sequence derives from a person between 18 and 65 years old who received the Ad26.COV2.S COVID-19 vaccine or a placebo. V usage is TRBV18 and J usage is TRBJ2-5, with 11 bases matching TRBD1. The CDR3 region has the DNA TGTGCCAGCTCCCCGGACAGGGGGCGGGAAGAGACCCAGTACTTC. Protein product: CASSPDRGREETQYF.